The 29 T cell receptor beta chains given below trace back to one sample, sequenced in a study of blood T cell repertoires in COVID-19. Libraries were prepared by immunoSEQ multiplex PCR; TCRdb keeps only in-frame clonotypes and omits some of them. The data show some 110,000 clones, roughly 80% seen once. Source material: peripheral blood. These receptor sequences come from a man in his 70s with acute or convalescent COVID-19.

The chain links TRBV3-1 (or the pseudogene TRBV3-2) to TRBJ1-2, with D tentatively TRBD1 (5 bases). This CDR3 contains 17 residues. Trimming pared 6 bases from V and 0 bases from J, leaving 20 bases between. Germline V gives CDR1 LGHDT, CDR2 YNNKEL (reference sequence). The CDR3: CASSRTTRQTSNYGYTF. The CDR3 nucleotides read TGTGCCAGCAGTCGCACGACCCGACAGACCTCTAACTATGGCTACACCTTC.

V is TRBV7-2 and J is TRBJ2-1; 9 bases fit TRBD1. There are 15 residues in the CDR3. Germline CDR1 is SGHTA and CDR2 is FQGNSA. With V trimmed by 5 bases and J by 12 bases, 14 bases remained unmatched. CDR3 nucleotide sequence: TGTGCCAGCAGCCTAAACCCGGGACAGGGACTTTGGCAGTTCTTC. Protein: CASSLNPGQGLWQFF.

The V and J genes are TRBV7-9 and TRBJ1-6; D call uncertain. V lost 3 bases and J lost 0, with 9 bases in between. CDR3 length equals 16 residues. Germline V gene data show CDR1 as SEHNR and CDR2 as FQNEAQ (reference sequence). CDR3 amino acids: CASSFLTFSYNSPLHF. CDR3 nucleotides: TGTGCCAGCAGCTTCTTGACTTTCTCCTATAATTCACCCCTCCACTTT. Full variable domain (outside the CDR3, taken from reference TRBV7-9 and TRBJ1-6): DTGVSQNPRHKITKRGQNVTFRCDPISEHNRLYWYRQTLGQGPEFLTYFQNEAQLEKSRLLSDRFSAERPKGSFSTLEIQRTEQGDSAMYLCASSFLTFSYNSPLHFGNGTRLTVT.

The chain uses TRBV5-6 and TRBJ1-1; D is unresolved. The CDR3 totals 14 residues. Trimming pared 1 base from V and 1 base from J, leaving 8 bases between. From germline, CDR1 is SGHDT and CDR2 YYEEEE. The CDR3 loop is CASSLLARNTEAFF. The CDR3 region has the DNA TGTGCCAGCAGCTTGTTGGCCCGGAACACTGAAGCTTTCTTT.

This chain uses TRBV15 with TRBJ1-2; maybe TRBD1 (6 bases). CDR1 is LNHNV, CDR2 YYDKDF, per germline (reference sequence). CDR3 length equals 17 residues. V lost 1 base and J 0 bases, leaving 15 bases between the germline ends. CDR3 in DNA: TGTGCCACCAGCAGAGGAGGCAAGGGGGGGCCTAACTATGGCTACACCTTC. Translating gives CATSRGGKGGPNYGYTF.

J is TRBJ1-6 and V is TRBV6-6, with TRBD1 matching 8 bases. Germline V gene lookup returns CDR1 MNHNY and CDR2 SVGAGI (reference sequence). There are 15 residues in the CDR3. The V segment lost 6 bases and the J segment 14 bases; nucleotides outside the gene matches: 15. The CDR3 protein is CASSRTDRAFISLHF. In DNA form, the CDR3 reads TGTGCCAGCAGCCGAACGGACAGGGCCTTCATATCCCTCCACTTT.

The chain couples TRBV28 to TRBJ1-2, with 7 bases that match TRBD1. CDR3 length: 12 residues. CDR1 is MDHEN, CDR2 SYDVKM, per germline. Trimming cost V 7 bases and J 8 bases; bases outside gene matches: 7. For the CDR3, the DNA is TGTGCCAGCACCGACAGGGAAGGCGGCTACACCTTC. This translates into CASTDREGGYTF.

The chain joins TRBV5-1 to TRBJ1-6; TRBD1 is a possible D gene (6 bases). The CDR3 is made up of 14 amino acids. V lost 7 bases, J lost 9 bases, and 17 bases lay in between. Germline-derived CDR1 and CDR2 are SGHRS and YFSETQ. CDR3 nucleotide sequence: TGCGCCAGCTCTAACAGGGCCGACGGTTCACCCCTCCACTTT. It translates to CASSNRADGSPLHF.

The chain uses TRBV19 and TRBJ2-1; 11 bases align to TRBD2. The germline V gene has CDR1 LNHDA and CDR2 SQIVND (reference sequence). Trimming removed 4 bases from V and 4 bases from J; junction bases left unmatched: 15. CDR3 length equals 19 residues. CDR3 DNA: TGTGCCAGTAGTAAAGATAGCGGGAGGGGTCGGTTGGTTTACAATGAGCAGTTCTTC. It is translated as CASSKDSGRGRLVYNEQFF.

The chain uses TRBV15 and TRBJ2-4, with D possibly matching TRBD2 (5 bases). Germline V CDR1 and CDR2: LNHNV, YYDKDF (reference sequence). Between the trimmed V and J ends, which lost 5 bases and 1 base, there was a span of 12 bases. This CDR3 is built from 15 residues. The CDR3: CATSERGLAKNIQYF. Here the CDR3 DNA reads TGTGCCACCAGCGAGCGAGGGTTGGCCAAAAACATTCAGTACTTC.

The chain is built from TRBV15 and TRBJ2-6, with D possibly matching TRBD2 (5 bases). The germline gives CDR1 LNHNV, CDR2 YYDKDF (reference sequence). The CDR3 is made up of 18 amino acids. V lost 0 bases and J 2 bases, leaving 14 bases between the germline ends. The CDR3 DNA is TGTGCCACCAGCAGAGACCTTGCCGGGATCGCTGGGGCCAACGTCCTGACTTTC. Translated, it gives CATSRDLAGIAGANVLTF.

The J gene is TRBJ2-3, the V gene TRBV7-9, with a possible D match to TRBD1 (5 bases). CDR3 length equals 17 residues. CDR1 is SEHNR and CDR2 is FQNEAQ in the germline V gene (reference sequence). The V end was cut by 1 base, the J end by 0 bases, with 14 bases between. This CDR3 reads CASSLEVWAGSTDTQYF. The CDR3 DNA is TGTGCCAGCAGCTTAGAGGTTTGGGCAGGGAGCACAGATACGCAGTATTTT.

The gene calls are TRBV5-1 and TRBJ1-3, with 7 bases matching TRBD1. CDR1 SGHRS and CDR2 YFSETQ come from the germline V gene. The CDR3 has 18 amino acids. The trim removed 0 bases at V and 0 bases at J, leaving 9 bases unmatched. The DNA of the CDR3 is TGCGCCAGCAGCTTGGGGGTCTCCGGGACAGTCTCTGGAAACACCATATATTTT. The encoded protein is CASSLGVSGTVSGNTIYF.

This clone came up once. The chain links TRBV18 to TRBJ2-1, with D possibly matching TRBD2 (6 bases). Germline assignment: CDR1 KGHSH and CDR2 LQKENI. V lost 6 bases, J lost 7 bases, and 28 bases lay in between. The CDR3 loop spans 18 amino acids. CDR3 in amino acids: CASSPSSRPPPGENEQFF. DNA of the CDR3: TGTGCCAGCTCCCCCTCCTCCCGACCTCCCCCGGGGGAAAATGAGCAGTTCTTC.

The J gene is TRBJ2-2, the V gene TRBV2, with 9 positions matching TRBD1. Unmatched junction bases numbered 1, after V lost 6 bases and J lost 5 bases. Germline CDR1 is SNHLY and CDR2 is FYNNEI. There are 13 residues in the CDR3. CDR3 coding DNA: TGTGCCAGCAGCGGGACAGGGACCGGGGAGCTGTTTTTT. This translates into CASSGTGTGELFF.

This clone was seen more than once but under ten times. This rearrangement joins TRBV12-3 or TRBV12-4 to TRBJ1-3, with 10 bases that match TRBD1. The CDR3 loop spans 13 amino acids. With V trimmed by 10 bases and J by 5 bases, 5 bases remained unmatched. In DNA, the CDR3 is TGTGCCACTCGACAGGGGGCGAGAAACACCATATATTTT. Protein product: CATRQGARNTIYF.

This rearrangement joins TRBV9 to TRBJ1-3, with D hard to call. The CDR3 has 15 residues. Per the germline V gene, CDR1 is SGDLS and CDR2 is YYNGEE. Trimming stripped 0 bases from V and 2 bases from J, with 9 bases between. CDR3 residues: CASSVGGIAGNTIYF. The CDR3 DNA follows: TGTGCCAGCAGCGTAGGAGGGATAGCTGGAAACACCATATATTTT. Complete variable domain (other parts from reference TRBV9 and TRBJ1-3): DSGVTQTPKHLITATGQRVTLRCSPRSGDLSVYWYQQSLDQGLQFLIQYYNGEERAKGNILERFSAQQFPDLHSELNLSSLELGDSALYFCASSVGGIAGNTIYFGEGSWLTVV.

V gene TRBV6-1 combines with J gene TRBJ1-1; no clear D gene. Trimming cost V 2 bases and J 0 bases, with 10 bases left between them. CDR3 length equals 15 residues. From germline, CDR1 is MNHNS and CDR2 SASEGT. As DNA, the CDR3 is TGTGCCAGCAGTGAAATATACTCCATGAACACTGAAGCTTTCTTT. Translated: CASSEIYSMNTEAFF.

V gene TRBV3-1 (or the pseudogene TRBV3-2) combines with J gene TRBJ1-1; 10 bases agree with TRBD1. The CDR3 consists of 16 residues. Germline CDR1 is LGHDT and CDR2 is YNNKEL (reference sequence). V trimming: 4 bases; J trimming: 3 bases; junction bases outside the gene matches: 8. Here the CDR3 DNA reads TGTGCCAGCAGCCGACAGGGGGCCGGTATGGACACTGAAGCTTTCTTT. Protein product: CASSRQGAGMDTEAFF.

In this sample, this clone turned up once. CDR3 in amino acids: CASSIESRGNQPQHF. Here the CDR3 DNA reads TGTGCCAGTAGTATCGAATCCCGGGGCAATCAGCCCCAGCATTTT. This chain connects TRBV19 to TRBJ1-5; D gene unclear. V lost 3 bases and J lost 2, with 11 bases in between. This CDR3 contains 15 residues. The V gene's germline CDR1 is LNHDA and CDR2 SQIVND (reference sequence).

J is TRBJ2-2 and V is TRBV28, with D maybe TRBD2 (6 bases). Germline V gene sequence: CDR1 MDHEN, CDR2 SYDVKM. Between the trimmed V and J ends, which lost 9 bases and 8 bases, there was a span of 16 bases. The CDR3 has 13 amino acids. The CDR3 DNA follows: TGTGCCAGTAAGGGCAGGACTAAAGGGGAGCTGTTTTTT. This gives the protein CASKGRTKGELFF.

The gene calls are TRBV3-1 (or the pseudogene TRBV3-2) and TRBJ1-1; TRBD1 might be the D (6 bases). CDR1 is LGHDT, CDR2 YNNKEL, per germline (reference sequence). The CDR3 has 14 residues. V shed 4 bases and J shed 3 bases, with 12 bases lying between them. Here the CDR3 DNA reads TGTGCCAGCAGCCGGTACGGACAGCACACTGAAGCTTTCTTT. Its translation: CASSRYGQHTEAFF.

V is TRBV9 and J is TRBJ1-4; D unclear. The CDR3 has 15 amino acids. V was cut by 3 bases and J by 0 bases, with 9 bases left in between. The germline V gene has CDR1 SGDLS and CDR2 YYNGEE. CDR3 region: CASSERAATNEKLFF. The CDR3 DNA sequence: TGTGCCAGCAGCGAGCGAGCCGCAACTAATGAAAAACTGTTTTTT.

Concerning this clone: Other DNA variants within this sample encode the same CDR3. The V call is TRBV20-1, the J call TRBJ2-7; tentatively, D is TRBD1 (5 bases). Germline V gene sequence: CDR1 DFQATT, CDR2 SNEGSKA (reference sequence). The V end was cut by 6 bases, the J end by 5 bases, with 11 bases between. This CDR3 is 11 amino acids long. The DNA of the CDR3 is TGCAGTGCAACCTCAGGGCACGAGCAGTACTTC. Its translation: CSATSGHEQYF.

The chain carries TRBV21-1 and TRBJ2-1; the DNA was not used to check the table's D call, TRBD1. TRBV21-1 is described as a pseudogene. CDR3 length: 12 residues. CDR3 sequence: CASSKVGAEQFF. CDR3 bases: TGTGCCAGCAGCAAAGTAGGGGCTGAGCAGTTCTTC.

Only a few counts were recorded for this clone. The CDR3, as DNA: TGTGTCGGCGGAAAGGCGCTTCAAGAGACCCAGTACTTC. Its protein product is CVGGKALQETQYF. The V call is TRBV7-8, the J call TRBJ2-5; D is undetermined. The V gene's germline CDR1 is SGHVS and CDR2 FQNEAQ. The CDR3 is 13 amino acids.

This clone came up a few times. The chain is built from TRBV20-1 and TRBJ1-3, with a possible D match to TRBD1 (5 bases). V dropped 6 bases and J dropped 0 bases, with 18 bases sitting between them. The CDR3 loop spans 16 amino acids. Germline V gives CDR1 DFQATT, CDR2 SNEGSKA (reference sequence). The CDR3 nucleotides are TGCAGTGCCAGTCGGCAGGGCAGGAGCTCTGGAAACACCATATATTTT. Translation: CSASRQGRSSGNTIYF.

The chain combines TRBV6-1 with TRBJ2-7; D possibly corresponds to TRBD1 (6 bases). V lost 2 bases and J 6 bases, leaving 20 bases between the germline ends. Germline CDR1 MNHNS, CDR2 SASEGT. This CDR3 region has 16 residues. For the CDR3, the DNA is TGTGCCAGCAGTGAACGACGAGGACAGTTGCGTCTCGAGCAGTACTTC. It yields the protein CASSERRGQLRLEQYF.

The V call is TRBV4-1, the J call TRBJ2-2; TRBD1 might be the D (5 bases). The germline CDR1 and CDR2 sequences are MGHRA and YSYEKL. Trimming removed 1 base at V and 4 bases at J, with 19 bases between. The CDR3 totals 18 residues. The CDR3 region is CASSQGGFEARGTGELFF. CDR3 nucleotides: TGCGCCAGCAGCCAAGGGGGATTCGAAGCAAGGGGCACCGGGGAGCTGTTTTTT.